This T cell receptor beta chain was retrieved from a study of T cells in localized non-small cell lung cancer. Study-wide findings and caveats: Tumor trailed uninvolved adjacent lung in T cell clonality, which peaked there. The tumor had only one region sequenced, so heterogeneity remains possible. Detection in adjacent lung was observed for a median roughly 57 of the top 100 tumor clones. Longer overall survival was linked to higher blood T cell density.

The length of the CDR3 is 13 residues. Germline V lookup: CDR1 SGHDN, CDR2 FVKESK. Trimming cost V 2 bases and J 7 bases, with 11 bases left between them. Note on this clone: Its antigen is unknown.

Sequencing was performed with immunoSEQ multiplex PCR; in TCRdb, only in-frame clones are kept and a portion is missing. The sample contains about 39,000 clones, roughly 77% of which appear only once. Sequences were derived from PBMCs, sampled before any cancer treatment. The chain uses TRBV14 and TRBJ1-2; no firm D call. This receptor was identified in a woman aged 35 to 70 with stage II squamous cell lung carcinoma. CDR3 amino acids: CASSQRRRAGYTF. The CDR3 nucleotides are TGTGCCAGCAGCCAAAGGAGAAGAGCTGGCTACACCTTC.